This T cell receptor (beta chain) was documented in a study of T cells in Graves' hyperthyroidism and ophthalmopathy. Study outcomes and limitations: By a 13 V-J model, ophthalmopathy was set apart from stable hyperthyroidism.

The CDR3 totals 14 residues. Germline V gives CDR1 SGHVS, CDR2 FQNEAQ. There were TCR beta CDR3 regions amplified from RNA transcripts. TCR CDR3 regions were first amplified by RT-PCR with HTBI primers. TCRdb re-analysed the multiplex PCR reads in MiXCR, keeping a single row per CDR3 protein. The sample has hundreds of thousands of distinct CDR3 sequences; roughly 40% are singletons. Concerning this clonotype: Its antigen is unknown. Since a much larger clone is just one base distant, this may be a read error.

The specimen sequenced was blood. This TCR was recovered from a man in his late teens or twenties with Graves' hyperthyroidism. V gene TRBV7-8 combines with J gene TRBJ2-5; perhaps TRBD2 as D (5 bases). CDR3: CANSLVPGIETQYF. The DNA of the CDR3 is TGTGCCAACAGCTTAGTCCCGGGGATAGAGACCCAGTACTTC.